The 21 T cell receptor beta chains below all came from one sample that was sequenced in a study of blood T cells in healthy people across ages. With a J-beta primer mix and a sample-barcoded 5' primer, a second PCR ran about 6 to 11 cycles. Using its own MiXCR run on the 5' RACE reads, TCRdb lists one record per CDR3 protein. This table has 1.5 million to 2 million distinct CDR3 sequences, roughly 28% appearing once. Material for sequencing was blood. These receptors came from a woman in her twenties or thirties in good health.

This clonotype has only a few counts. The junction shows a germline mismatch at one end, possibly a read error. CDR3 sequence: CSSSSIWTGGFNTEAFF. CDR3 DNA: TGTTCCAGCAGTTCCATCTGGACAGGGGGCTTTAACACTGAAGCTTTCTTT. V and J are TRBV27 and TRBJ1-1; TRBD1 agrees at 11 bases. CDR1 and CDR2 from the germline V gene are MNHEY and SMNVEV (reference sequence). The CDR3 is made up of 17 amino acids.

This clonotype was found many times. The V call is TRBV9, the J call TRBJ2-7, with TRBD1 matching 7 bases. Germline V gene sequence: CDR1 SGDLS, CDR2 YYNGEE. This CDR3 is 15 amino acids long. Trimming cost V 8 bases and J 0 bases; bases outside gene matches: 11. The CDR3 DNA sequence: TGTGCCAGTAACAACGACAGGGATACCTCCTACGAGCAGTACTTC. Translation gives CASNNDRDTSYEQYF.

Note on this clonotype: The junction shows a germline mismatch at one end, possibly a read error. V is TRBV3-1 and J is TRBJ2-5, with 10 positions matching TRBD2. CDR3 length equals 16 residues. The germline V gene has CDR1 LGHDT and CDR2 YNNKEL (reference sequence). The CDR3 loop is CASSQLLAGQQEAQYF. The CDR3 DNA reads as TGTGCCAGCAGCCAGTTACTAGCGGGGCAGCAAGAGGCCCAGTACTTC.

This clonotype has a handful of counts. This chain connects TRBV28 to TRBJ2-5; 7 nucleotides line up with TRBD2. The CDR3 has 15 residues. V shed 4 bases, J shed 6 bases, and the junction held 11 bases outside the gene matches. CDR1 MDHEN and CDR2 SYDVKM come from the germline V gene. CDR3 in DNA: TGTGCCAGCAGTTACGGGGGGACCACGCCCCAGACCCAGTACTTC. Its translation is CASSYGGTTPQTQYF.

This clonotype has only a few counts. The V gene is TRBV6-5, the J gene TRBJ2-5; D might be TRBD1 or TRBD2, each matching 5 bases. This CDR3 has 15 residues. Germline assignment: CDR1 MNHEY and CDR2 SVGAGI. The V end lost 5 bases, the J end lost 5 bases, and 18 bases lay between the germline ends. The CDR3 DNA follows: TGTGCCAGCAGTAGTGGGACGAATCCCCGGGAGACCCAGTACTTC. Translating it yields CASSSGTNPRETQYF.

The rearrangement uses TRBV6-1 and TRBJ2-7; 9 bases match TRBD2. The J call is in doubt because the DNA end fits TRBJ2-5 better. CDR1 MNHNS and CDR2 SASEGT come from the germline V gene. CDR3 length: 17 residues. The CDR3: CASIPAAGGTRGETQYF. As DNA, the CDR3 is TGTGCCAGCATCCCTGCGGCGGGGGGGACCCGGGGGGAGACCCAGTACTTC.

As for this clonotype: This may stem from a read error, because a much larger clone lies one nucleotide away. This rearrangement joins TRBV9 to TRBJ2-5; 14 bases match TRBD2. CDR1 and CDR2 from the germline V gene are SGDLS and YYNGEE. The CDR3 consists of 16 residues. This chain's CDR3 is CASSVGTSGGQEIQYF. CDR3 nucleotide sequence: TGTGCCAGCAGCGTCGGGACTAGCGGGGGCCAAGAGATCCAGTACTTC.

The chain employs TRBV7-8 and TRBJ1-2, with D hard to call. Germline loops: CDR1 SGHVS, CDR2 FQNEAQ. The CDR3 loop spans 11 amino acids. Trimming cost V 5 bases and J 13 bases, with 14 bases left between them. This CDR3 is CASSPLDSFTF. CDR3 nucleotides: TGTGCCAGCAGCCCCCTGGACTCCTTCACCTTC.

This clonotype was counted a few times. This rearrangement joins TRBV5-1 to TRBJ2-4; unclear D gene. The CDR3 is 17 residues long. Trimming took off 0 bases at V and 3 bases at J, with 16 bases between the two ends. CDR1 and CDR2 (germline): SGHRS, YFSETQ. Here the CDR3 reads CASSLATTLTGKNIQYF. CDR3 DNA: TGCGCCAGCAGCTTGGCAACGACACTTACCGGCAAAAACATTCAGTACTTC.

In the case of this clonotype: Given a much more abundant clone one base away, this may be a read error. The gene calls are TRBV10-3 and TRBJ2-7; no firm D call. The germline CDR1 and CDR2 sequences are ENHRY and SYGVKD. The V end lost 6 bases, the J end lost 6 bases, and 18 bases lay between the germline ends. This CDR3 is 14 amino acids long. The DNA of the CDR3 is TGTGCCATCAGGGATGGCCCAATTCCGGGCGAGCAGTACTTC. This translates into CAIRDGPIPGEQYF.

This clonotype has a handful of counts. The J gene is TRBJ1-2, the V gene TRBV7-9; D perhaps matches TRBD1 (5 bases). The germline V gene has CDR1 SEHNR and CDR2 FQNEAQ (reference sequence). This CDR3 comprises 15 residues. Deletions cut 5 bases from V and 4 bases from J, with 17 bases between. The CDR3 DNA is TGTGCCAGCAGCCCCAGACAGTACAAGGGCTATGGCTACACCTTC. Its protein product is CASSPRQYKGYGYTF.

This clonotype was seen more than once but under ten times. The rearrangement uses TRBV5-1 and TRBJ2-1, with 8 bases matching TRBD1. Germline V gene lookup returns CDR1 SGHRS and CDR2 YFSETQ. The J segment lost 8 bases and the V segment lost 2 bases, leaving 6 bases of the junction unmatched. CDR3 size: 14 residues. CDR3 nucleotides: TGCGCCAGCAGCTTTGGACAGGGTACGGATGAGCAGTTCTTC. Translation gives CASSFGQGTDEQFF.

Remarks on this clonotype: A much larger clone differs by one base, so this may be a read error. The chain recombines TRBV9 with TRBJ2-7; perhaps TRBD2 as D (6 bases). Looked up from germline, CDR1 is SGDLS and CDR2 is YYNGEE. CDR3 length: 16 amino acids. V was trimmed by 3 bases and J by 2 bases, leaving 18 bases between them. CDR3 loop: CASSAGPGLLTYEQYF. The DNA for the CDR3 is TGTGCCAGCAGCGCAGGACCGGGACTCCTAACCTACGAGCAGTACTTC.

CDR3 DNA sequence: TGTGCCAGCAGCTATAGCGGGAGGGGGGTAGATACGCAGTATTTT. This translates into CASSYSGRGVDTQYF. The V call is TRBV6-5, the J call TRBJ2-3; 11 bases fit TRBD2. The germline V gene has CDR1 MNHEY and CDR2 SVGAGI. The CDR3 extends over 15 amino acids. Trimming removed 6 bases from V and 5 bases from J; junction bases left unmatched: 7.

The chain employs TRBV29-1 and TRBJ1-2; D is unresolved. The germline gives CDR1 SQVTM, CDR2 ANQGSEA. Between the trimmed V and J ends, which lost 7 bases and 2 bases, there was a span of 8 bases. The CDR3 consists of 11 residues. The CDR3 is CSASGNYGYTF. The CDR3 nucleotides read TGCAGCGCCTCGGGCAACTATGGCTACACCTTC.

In this sample, this clonotype turned up a few times. The chain employs TRBV29-1 and TRBJ1-2, with 7 bases matching TRBD1. V was clipped by 3 bases and J by 1 base; unmatched bases: 5. This CDR3 contains 14 residues. Germline values: CDR1 SQVTM, CDR2 ANQGSEA. As DNA, the CDR3 is TGCAGCGTTGAGGTGGGGACAGTTAACTATGGCTACACCTTC. Translation: CSVEVGTVNYGYTF.

This clonotype was recorded at least ten times. This chain links TRBV15 with TRBJ2-5; the D is unclear. The CDR3 totals 12 residues. Looked up from germline, CDR1 is LNHNV and CDR2 is YYDKDF (reference sequence). The V end lost 0 bases, the J end lost 2 bases, and 1 base lay between the germline ends. For the CDR3, the DNA is TGTGCCACCAGCAGAGATCAAGAGACCCAGTACTTC. This sequence encodes CATSRDQETQYF.

This chain uses TRBV6-1 with TRBJ2-7, with a weak D call TRBD2 (5 bases). The CDR3 contains 14 residues. The germline gives CDR1 MNHNS, CDR2 SASEGT. Between the trimmed V and J ends, which lost 10 bases and 1 base, there was a span of 17 bases. CDR3 amino acids: CATAVLRGSYEQYF. For the CDR3, the DNA is TGTGCCACTGCGGTTCTCCGAGGGTCCTACGAGCAGTACTTC.

The V gene is TRBV4-1, the J gene TRBJ2-3, with D maybe TRBD2 (7 bases). CDR1 is MGHRA, CDR2 YSYEKL, per germline. V was trimmed by 5 bases and J by 0 bases, leaving 15 bases between them. The CDR3 has 16 amino acids. In DNA, the CDR3 is TGCGCCAGCAGCTTTCGGGGGGCCCCTAGCACAGATACGCAGTATTTT. It yields the protein CASSFRGAPSTDTQYF.

This clonotype was seen a few times. The V gene is TRBV6-1, the J gene TRBJ1-5; 7 bases line up with TRBD1. The CDR3 runs 16 residues. Germline V CDR1 and CDR2: MNHNS, SASEGT. V shed 4 bases, J shed 0 bases, and the junction held 6 bases outside the gene matches. For the CDR3, the DNA is TGTGCCAGCAGTGCGGACAGGCGCTATAGCAATCAGCCCCAGCATTTT. Its translation: CASSADRRYSNQPQHF.

The sample holds one count of this clonotype. The chain recombines TRBV6-5 with TRBJ1-6; maybe TRBD1 (5 bases). Germline loops: CDR1 MNHEY, CDR2 SVGAGI. V was clipped by 8 bases and J by 6 bases, with 14 bases between them. This CDR3 is built from 14 residues. The CDR3 DNA is TGTGCCAGCGGCCGGGCAGGGTCTAATTCACCCCTCCACTTT. It specifies CASGRAGSNSPLHF.